The clone carrying this T cell receptor (beta chain) was seen a single time. The authors' processing: Researchers report that nucleated cell counts were estimated from reference gene primer amplification. TCRdb keeps only in-frame clones here, not all; method: immunoSEQ multiplex PCR. That table furnishes V, J and clone size, whereas the DNA furnished D and trimming. The repertoire holds 16,000 or so clones, with roughly nine tenths as singletons. The data stem from a study of blood T cell repertoires in COVID-19. Study background: Sample material is recorded as cDNA or gDNA derived from T cells, B-cell-depleted T cells, or PBMCs.

Looked up from germline, CDR1 is SGHDN and CDR2 is FVKESK. The CDR3 sequence is 15 residues long. Deletions cut 4 bases from V and 2 bases from J, with 15 bases between. This sequence was found in an elderly man with acute or convalescent COVID-19. The gene calls are TRBV14 and TRBJ2-7; possibly TRBD2 for D (5 bases). The sample was peripheral blood. Here the CDR3 reads CASSLLERRAYEQYF. The CDR3, as DNA: TGTGCCAGCAGCCTACTTGAGCGGCGAGCCTACGAGCAGTACTTC.